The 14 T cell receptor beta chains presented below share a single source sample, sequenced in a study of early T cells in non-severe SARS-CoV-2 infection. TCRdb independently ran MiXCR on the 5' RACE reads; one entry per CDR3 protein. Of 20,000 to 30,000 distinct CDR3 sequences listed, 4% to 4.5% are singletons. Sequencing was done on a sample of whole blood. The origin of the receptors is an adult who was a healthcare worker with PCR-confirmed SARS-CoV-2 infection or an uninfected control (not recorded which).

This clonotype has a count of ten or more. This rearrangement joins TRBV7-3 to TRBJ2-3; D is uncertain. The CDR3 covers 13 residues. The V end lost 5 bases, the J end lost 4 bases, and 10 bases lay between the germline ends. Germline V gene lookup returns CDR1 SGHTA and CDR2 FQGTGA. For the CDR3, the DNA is TGTGCCAGCAGCGAGGACGTGGCAGATACGCAGTATTTT. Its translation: CASSEDVADTQYF.

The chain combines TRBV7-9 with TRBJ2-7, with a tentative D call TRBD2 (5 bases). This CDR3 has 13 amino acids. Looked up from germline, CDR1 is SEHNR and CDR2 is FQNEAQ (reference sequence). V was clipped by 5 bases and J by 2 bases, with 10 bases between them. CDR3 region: CASSPAEAYEQYF. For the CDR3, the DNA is TGTGCCAGCAGCCCCGCGGAGGCCTACGAGCAGTACTTC.

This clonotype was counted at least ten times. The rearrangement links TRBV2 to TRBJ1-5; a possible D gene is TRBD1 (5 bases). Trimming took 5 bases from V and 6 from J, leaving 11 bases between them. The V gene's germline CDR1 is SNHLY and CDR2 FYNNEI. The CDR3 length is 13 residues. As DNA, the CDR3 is TGTGCCAGCAGTCAGCTCCAGGGTCAGCCCCAGCATTTT. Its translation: CASSQLQGQPQHF.

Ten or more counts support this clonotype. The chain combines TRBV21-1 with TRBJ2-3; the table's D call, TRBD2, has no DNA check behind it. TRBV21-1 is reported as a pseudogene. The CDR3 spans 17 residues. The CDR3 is CASSKEEGAGSTDTQYF. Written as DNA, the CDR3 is TGTGCCAGCAGCAAGGAGGAAGGAGCGGGAAGCACAGATACGCAGTATTTT.

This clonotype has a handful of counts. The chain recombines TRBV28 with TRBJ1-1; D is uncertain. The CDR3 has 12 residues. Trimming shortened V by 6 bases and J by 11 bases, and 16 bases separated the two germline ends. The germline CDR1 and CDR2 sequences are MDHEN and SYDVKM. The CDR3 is CASRPDPHGAFF. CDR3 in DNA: TGTGCCAGCAGACCGGACCCCCACGGGGCTTTCTTT.

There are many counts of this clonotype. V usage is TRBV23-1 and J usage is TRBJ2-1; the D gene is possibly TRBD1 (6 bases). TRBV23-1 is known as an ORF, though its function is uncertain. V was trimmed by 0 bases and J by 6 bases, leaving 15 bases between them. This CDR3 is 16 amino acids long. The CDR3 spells CASSQSGDIKGNEQFF. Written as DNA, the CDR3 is TGCGCCAGCAGTCAATCGGGGGACATCAAAGGCAATGAGCAGTTCTTC.

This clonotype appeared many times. DNA for the CDR3: TGTGCCAGCAGTCATCTACAGGGAACTGGAAACACCATATATTTT. Encoded protein: CASSHLQGTGNTIYF. The genes are TRBV28 and TRBJ1-3; weak D call: TRBD1 (6 bases). CDR3 length equals 15 residues. Germline V gives CDR1 MDHEN, CDR2 SYDVKM. V was pared by 5 bases and J by 2 bases, with 13 bases between.

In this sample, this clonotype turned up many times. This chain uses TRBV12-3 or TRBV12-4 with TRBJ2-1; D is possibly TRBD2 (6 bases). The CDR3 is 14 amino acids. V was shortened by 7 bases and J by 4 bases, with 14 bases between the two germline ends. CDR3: CASTAGTSYNEQFF. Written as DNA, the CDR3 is TGTGCCAGCACCGCCGGGACTTCTTACAATGAGCAGTTCTTC.

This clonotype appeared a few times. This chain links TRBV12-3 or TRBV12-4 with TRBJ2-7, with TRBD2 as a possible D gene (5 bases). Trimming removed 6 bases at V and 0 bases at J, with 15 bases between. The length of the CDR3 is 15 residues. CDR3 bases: TGTGCCAGCAGCTTACCGGGATCGAGCTCCTACGAGCAGTACTTC. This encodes CASSLPGSSSYEQYF.

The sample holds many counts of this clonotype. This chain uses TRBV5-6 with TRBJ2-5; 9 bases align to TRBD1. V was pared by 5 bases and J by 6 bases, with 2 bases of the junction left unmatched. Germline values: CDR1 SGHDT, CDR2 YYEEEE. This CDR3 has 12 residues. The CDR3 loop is CASRGQGKTQYF. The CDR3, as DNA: TGTGCCAGCAGGGGACAGGGCAAGACCCAGTACTTC.

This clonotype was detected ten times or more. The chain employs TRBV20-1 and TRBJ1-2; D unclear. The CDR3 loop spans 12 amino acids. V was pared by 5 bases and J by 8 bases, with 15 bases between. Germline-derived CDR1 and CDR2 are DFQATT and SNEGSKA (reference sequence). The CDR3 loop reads CSAPPWGQGYTF. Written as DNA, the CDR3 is TGCAGTGCTCCCCCTTGGGGTCAAGGCTACACCTTC.

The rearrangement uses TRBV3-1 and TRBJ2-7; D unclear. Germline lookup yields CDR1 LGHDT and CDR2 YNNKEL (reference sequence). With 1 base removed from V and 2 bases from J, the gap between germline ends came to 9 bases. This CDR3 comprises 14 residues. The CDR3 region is CASSQAVGTYEQYF. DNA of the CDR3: TGTGCCAGCAGCCAAGCCGTGGGGACCTACGAGCAGTACTTC.

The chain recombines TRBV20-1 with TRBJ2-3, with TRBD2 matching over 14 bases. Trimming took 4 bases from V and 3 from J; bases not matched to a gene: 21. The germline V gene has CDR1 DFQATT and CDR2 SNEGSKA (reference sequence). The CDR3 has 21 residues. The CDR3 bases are TGCAGTGCTACCCCCTCCTGGGGACTAGCGGGAGAGAACGTAAGGACAGATACGCAGTATTTT. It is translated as CSATPSWGLAGENVRTDTQYF.

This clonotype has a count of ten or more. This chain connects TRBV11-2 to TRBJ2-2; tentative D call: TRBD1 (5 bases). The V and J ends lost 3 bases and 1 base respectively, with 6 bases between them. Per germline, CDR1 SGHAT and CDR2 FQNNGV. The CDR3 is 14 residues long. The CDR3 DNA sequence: TGTGCCAGCAGCTTTAGGGGGAACACCGGGGAGCTGTTTTTT. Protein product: CASSFRGNTGELFF. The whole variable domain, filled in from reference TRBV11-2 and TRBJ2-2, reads EAGVAQSPRYKIIEKRQSVAFWCNPISGHATLYWYQQILGQGPKLLIQFQNNGVVDDSQLPKDRFSAERLKGVDSTLKIQPAKLEDSAVYLCASSFRGNTGELFFGEGSRLTVL.